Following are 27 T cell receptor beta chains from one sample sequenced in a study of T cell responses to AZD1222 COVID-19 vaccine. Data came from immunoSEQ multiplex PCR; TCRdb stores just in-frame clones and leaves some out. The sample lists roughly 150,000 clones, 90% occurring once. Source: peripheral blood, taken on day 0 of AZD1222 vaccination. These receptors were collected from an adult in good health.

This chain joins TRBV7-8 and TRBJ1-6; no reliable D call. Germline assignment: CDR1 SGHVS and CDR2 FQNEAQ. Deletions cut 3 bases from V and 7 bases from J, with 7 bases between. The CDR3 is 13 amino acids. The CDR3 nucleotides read TGTGCCAGCAGCTTTCTTCCCAATTCACCCCTCCACTTT. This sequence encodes CASSFLPNSPLHF.

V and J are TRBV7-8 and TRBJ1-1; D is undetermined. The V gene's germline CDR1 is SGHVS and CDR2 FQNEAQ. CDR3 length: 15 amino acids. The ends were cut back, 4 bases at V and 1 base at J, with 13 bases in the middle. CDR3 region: CASSWEATKNTEAFF. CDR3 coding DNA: TGTGCCAGCAGCTGGGAGGCGACCAAGAACACTGAAGCTTTCTTT.

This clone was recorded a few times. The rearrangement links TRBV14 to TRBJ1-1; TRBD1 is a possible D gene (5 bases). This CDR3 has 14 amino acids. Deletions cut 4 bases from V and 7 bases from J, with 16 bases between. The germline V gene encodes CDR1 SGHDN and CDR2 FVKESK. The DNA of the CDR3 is TGTGCCAGCAGCCCCAGACGGGTGAGGGGTGAAGCTTTCTTT. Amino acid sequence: CASSPRRVRGEAFF.

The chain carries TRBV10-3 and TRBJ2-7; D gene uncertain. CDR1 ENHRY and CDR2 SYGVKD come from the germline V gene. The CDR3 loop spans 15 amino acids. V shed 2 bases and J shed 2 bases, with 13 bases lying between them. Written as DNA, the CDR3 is TGTGCCATCAGTGAGAGAAACAGCGTTGCCTACGAGCAGTACTTC. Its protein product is CAISERNSVAYEQYF.

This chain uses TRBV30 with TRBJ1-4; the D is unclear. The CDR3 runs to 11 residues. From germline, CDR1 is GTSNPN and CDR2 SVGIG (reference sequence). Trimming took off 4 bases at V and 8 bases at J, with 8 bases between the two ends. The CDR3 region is CAWMREEKLFF. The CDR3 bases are TGTGCCTGGATGCGGGAGGAAAAACTGTTTTTT.

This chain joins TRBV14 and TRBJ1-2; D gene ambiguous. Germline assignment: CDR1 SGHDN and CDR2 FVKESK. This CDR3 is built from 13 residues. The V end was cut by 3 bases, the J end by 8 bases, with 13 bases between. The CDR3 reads CASSQGKGGGYTF. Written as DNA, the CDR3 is TGTGCCAGCAGCCAGGGGAAGGGAGGGGGCTACACCTTC.

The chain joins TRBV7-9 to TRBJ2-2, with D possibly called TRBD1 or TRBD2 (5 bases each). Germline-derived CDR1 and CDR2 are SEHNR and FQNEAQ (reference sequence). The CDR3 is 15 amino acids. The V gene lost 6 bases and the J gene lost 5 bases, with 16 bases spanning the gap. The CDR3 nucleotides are TGTGCCAGCAGTGACGGGACGAGTGTGACCGGGGAGCTGTTTTTT. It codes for CASSDGTSVTGELFF. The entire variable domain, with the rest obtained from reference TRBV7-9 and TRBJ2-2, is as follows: DTGVSQNPRHKITKRGQNVTFRCDPISEHNRLYWYRQTLGQGPEFLTYFQNEAQLEKSRLLSDRFSAERPKGSFSTLEIQRTEQGDSAMYLCASSDGTSVTGELFFGEGSRLTVL.

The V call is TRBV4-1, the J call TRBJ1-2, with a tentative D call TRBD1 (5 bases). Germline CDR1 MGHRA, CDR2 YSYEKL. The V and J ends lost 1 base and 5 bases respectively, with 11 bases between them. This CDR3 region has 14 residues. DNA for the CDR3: TGCGCCAGCAGCCAAGCTGGGGCAGGGTATGGCTACACCTTC. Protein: CASSQAGAGYGYTF.

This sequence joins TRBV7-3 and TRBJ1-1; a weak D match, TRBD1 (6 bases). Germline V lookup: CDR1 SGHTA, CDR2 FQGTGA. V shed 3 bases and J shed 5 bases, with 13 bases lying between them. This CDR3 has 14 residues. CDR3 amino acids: CASSFGGRGTEAFF. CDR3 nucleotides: TGTGCCAGCAGCTTTGGGGGGCGAGGAACTGAAGCTTTCTTT.

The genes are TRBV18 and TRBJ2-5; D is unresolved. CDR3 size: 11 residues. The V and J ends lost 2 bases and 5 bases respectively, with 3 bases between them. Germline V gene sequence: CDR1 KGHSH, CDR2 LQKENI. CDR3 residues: CASSPTETQYF. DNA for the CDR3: TGTGCCAGCTCACCAACGGAGACCCAGTACTTC.

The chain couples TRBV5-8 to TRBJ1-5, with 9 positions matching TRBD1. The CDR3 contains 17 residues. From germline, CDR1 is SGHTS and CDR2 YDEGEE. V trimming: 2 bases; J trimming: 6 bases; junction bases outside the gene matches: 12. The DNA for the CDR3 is TGTGCCAGCAGCTTTTTAGGACAGGGGATTTCCCTTCAGCCCCAGCATTTT. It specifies CASSFLGQGISLQPQHF. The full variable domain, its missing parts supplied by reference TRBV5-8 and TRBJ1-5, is EAGVTQSPTHLIKTRGQQATLRCSPISGHTSVYWYQQALGLGLQFLLWYDEGEERNRGNFPPRFSGRQFPNYSSELNVNALELEDSALYLCASSFLGQGISLQPQHFGDGTRLSIL.

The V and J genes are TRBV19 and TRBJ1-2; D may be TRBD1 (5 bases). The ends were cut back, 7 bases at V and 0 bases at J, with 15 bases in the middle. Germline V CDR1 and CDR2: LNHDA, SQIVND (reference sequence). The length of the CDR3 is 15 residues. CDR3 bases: TGTGCCAGTAACTATCAGGGATTGACTAACTATGGCTACACCTTC. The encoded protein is CASNYQGLTNYGYTF.

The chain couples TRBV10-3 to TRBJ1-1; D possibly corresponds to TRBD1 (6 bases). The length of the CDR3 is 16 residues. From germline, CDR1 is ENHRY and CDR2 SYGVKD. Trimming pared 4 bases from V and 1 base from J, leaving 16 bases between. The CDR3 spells CAISGPDGGPNTEAFF. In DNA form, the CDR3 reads TGTGCCATCAGTGGGCCTGATGGGGGGCCGAACACTGAAGCTTTCTTT.

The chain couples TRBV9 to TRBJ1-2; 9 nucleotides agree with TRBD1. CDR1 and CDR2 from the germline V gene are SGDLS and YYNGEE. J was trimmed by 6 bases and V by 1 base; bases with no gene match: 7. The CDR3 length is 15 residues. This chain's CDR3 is CASSVFGQGWHGYTF. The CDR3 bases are TGTGCCAGCAGCGTATTCGGACAGGGGTGGCATGGCTACACCTTC.

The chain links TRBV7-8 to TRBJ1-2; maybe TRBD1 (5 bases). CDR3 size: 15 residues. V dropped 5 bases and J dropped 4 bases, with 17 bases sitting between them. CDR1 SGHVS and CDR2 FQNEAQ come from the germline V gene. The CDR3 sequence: CASSTRGGESYGYTF. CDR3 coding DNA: TGTGCCAGCAGCACCCGTGGGGGAGAAAGCTATGGCTACACCTTC.

The CDR3 loop reads CASSYFGVGYGYTF. The CDR3 DNA sequence: TGTGCCAGCAGTTACTTCGGGGTGGGCTATGGCTACACCTTC. The chain employs TRBV6-5 and TRBJ1-2; no clear D gene. V was clipped by 1 base and J by 4 bases, with 10 bases between them. CDR3 length equals 14 residues. Germline values: CDR1 MNHEY, CDR2 SVGAGI.

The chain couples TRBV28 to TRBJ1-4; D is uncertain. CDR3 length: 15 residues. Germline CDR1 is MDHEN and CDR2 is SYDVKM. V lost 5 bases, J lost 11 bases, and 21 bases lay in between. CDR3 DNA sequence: TGTGCCAGCAGTCCCCCGTCTACGACGGGGAGGAAACTGTTTTTT. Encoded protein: CASSPPSTTGRKLFF.

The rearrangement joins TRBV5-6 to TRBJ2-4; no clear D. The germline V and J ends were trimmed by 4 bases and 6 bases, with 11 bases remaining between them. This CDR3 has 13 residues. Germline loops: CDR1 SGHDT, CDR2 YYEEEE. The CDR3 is CASSPFPRNIQYF. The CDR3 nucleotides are TGTGCCAGCAGCCCATTCCCCAGAAACATTCAGTACTTC.

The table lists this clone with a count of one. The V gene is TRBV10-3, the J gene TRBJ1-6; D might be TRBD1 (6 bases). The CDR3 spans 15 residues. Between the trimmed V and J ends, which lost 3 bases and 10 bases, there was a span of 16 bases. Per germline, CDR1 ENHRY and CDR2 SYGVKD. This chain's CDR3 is CAISEPGQLESPLHF. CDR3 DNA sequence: TGTGCCATCAGTGAACCAGGACAGTTGGAATCACCCCTCCACTTT.

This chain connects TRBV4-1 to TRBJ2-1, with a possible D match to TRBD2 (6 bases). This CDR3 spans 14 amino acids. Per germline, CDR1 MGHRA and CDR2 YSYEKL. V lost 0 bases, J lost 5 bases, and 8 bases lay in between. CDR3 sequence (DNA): TGCGCCAGCAGCCAAGAAACGGGGGACAATGAGCAGTTCTTC. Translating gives CASSQETGDNEQFF.

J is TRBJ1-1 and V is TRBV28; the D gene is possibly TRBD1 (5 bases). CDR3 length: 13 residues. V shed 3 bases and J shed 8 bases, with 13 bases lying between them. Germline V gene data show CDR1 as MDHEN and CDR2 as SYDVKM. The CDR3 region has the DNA TGTGCCAGCAGTTTCGGGCAGGGTGGCGAAGCTTTCTTT. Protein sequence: CASSFGQGGEAFF.

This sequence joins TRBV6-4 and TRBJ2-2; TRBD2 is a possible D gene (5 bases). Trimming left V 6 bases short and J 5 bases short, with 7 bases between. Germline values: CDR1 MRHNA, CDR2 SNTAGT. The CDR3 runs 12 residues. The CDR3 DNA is TGTGCCAGCAGCGAGGGAACCGGGGAGCTGTTTTTT. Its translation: CASSEGTGELFF.

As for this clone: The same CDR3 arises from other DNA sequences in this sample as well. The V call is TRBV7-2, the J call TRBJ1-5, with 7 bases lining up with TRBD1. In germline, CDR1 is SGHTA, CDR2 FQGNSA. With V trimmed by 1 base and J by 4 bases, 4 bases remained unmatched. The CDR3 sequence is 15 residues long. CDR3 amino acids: CASSLDGRGNQPQHF. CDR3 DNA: TGTGCCAGCAGCTTAGATGGCAGGGGGAATCAGCCCCAGCATTTT. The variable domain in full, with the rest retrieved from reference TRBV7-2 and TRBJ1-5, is GAGVSQSPSNKVTEKGKDVELRCDPISGHTALYWYRQSLGQGLEFLIYFQGNSAPDKSGLPSDRFSAERTGGSVSTLTIQRTQQEDSAVYLCASSLDGRGNQPQHFGDGTRLSIL.

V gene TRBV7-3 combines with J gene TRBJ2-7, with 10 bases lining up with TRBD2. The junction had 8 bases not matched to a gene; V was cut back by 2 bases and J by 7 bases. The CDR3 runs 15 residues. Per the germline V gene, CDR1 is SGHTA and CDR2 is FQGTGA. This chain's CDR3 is CASSLSASGRSEQYF. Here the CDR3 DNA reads TGTGCCAGCAGCTTATCTGCTAGCGGGAGATCAGAGCAGTACTTC.

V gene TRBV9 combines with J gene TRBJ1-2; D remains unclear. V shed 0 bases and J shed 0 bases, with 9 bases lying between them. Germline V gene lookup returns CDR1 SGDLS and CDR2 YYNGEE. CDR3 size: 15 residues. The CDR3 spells CASSVGGRPNYGYTF. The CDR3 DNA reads TGTGCCAGCAGCGTAGGAGGCAGACCTAACTATGGCTACACCTTC.

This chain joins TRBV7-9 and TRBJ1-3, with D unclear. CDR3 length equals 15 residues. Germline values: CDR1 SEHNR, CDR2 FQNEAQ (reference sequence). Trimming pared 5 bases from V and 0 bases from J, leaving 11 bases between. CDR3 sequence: CASSPVESSGNTIYF. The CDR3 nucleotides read TGTGCCAGCAGCCCTGTTGAGAGCTCTGGAAACACCATATATTTT.

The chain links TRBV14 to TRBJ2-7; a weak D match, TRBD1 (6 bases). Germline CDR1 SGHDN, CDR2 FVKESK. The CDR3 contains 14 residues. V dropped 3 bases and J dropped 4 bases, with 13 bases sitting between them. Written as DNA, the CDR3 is TGTGCCAGCAGCCACATTAAACAGGGTTACGAGCAGTACTTC. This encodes CASSHIKQGYEQYF.